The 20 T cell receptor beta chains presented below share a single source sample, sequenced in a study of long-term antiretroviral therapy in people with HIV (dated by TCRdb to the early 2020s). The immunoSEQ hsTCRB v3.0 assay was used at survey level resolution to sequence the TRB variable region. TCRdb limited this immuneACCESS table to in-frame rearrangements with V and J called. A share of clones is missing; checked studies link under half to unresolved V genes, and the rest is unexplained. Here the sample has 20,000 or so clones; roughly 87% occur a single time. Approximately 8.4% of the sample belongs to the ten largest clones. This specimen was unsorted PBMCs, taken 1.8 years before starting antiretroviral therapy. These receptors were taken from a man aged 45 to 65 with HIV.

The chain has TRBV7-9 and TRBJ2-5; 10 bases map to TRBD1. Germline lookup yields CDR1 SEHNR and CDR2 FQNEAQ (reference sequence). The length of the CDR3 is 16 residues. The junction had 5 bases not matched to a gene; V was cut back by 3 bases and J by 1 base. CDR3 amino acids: CASSFSRDRGQETQYF. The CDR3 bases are TGTGCCAGCAGCTTCTCCCGGGACAGGGGCCAAGAGACCCAGTACTTC.

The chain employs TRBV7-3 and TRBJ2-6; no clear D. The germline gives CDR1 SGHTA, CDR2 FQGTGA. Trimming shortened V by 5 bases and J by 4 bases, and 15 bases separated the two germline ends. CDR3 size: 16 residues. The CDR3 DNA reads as TGTGCCAGCAGCCCCCGTAGGGCTCCCGGGGCCAACGTCCTGACTTTC. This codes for CASSPRRAPGANVLTF.

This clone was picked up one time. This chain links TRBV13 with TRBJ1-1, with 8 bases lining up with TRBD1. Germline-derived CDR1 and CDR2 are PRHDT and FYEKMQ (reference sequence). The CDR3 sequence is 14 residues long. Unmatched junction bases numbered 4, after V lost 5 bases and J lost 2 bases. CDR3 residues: CASSTTGGNTEAFF. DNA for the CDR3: TGTGCCAGCAGCACCACAGGGGGTAACACTGAAGCTTTCTTT.

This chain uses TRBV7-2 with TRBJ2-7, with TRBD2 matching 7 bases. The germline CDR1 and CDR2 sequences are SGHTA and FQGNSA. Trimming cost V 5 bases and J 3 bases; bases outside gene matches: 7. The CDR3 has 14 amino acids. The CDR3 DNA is TGTGCCAGCAGCCGAGGGACTATCTACTACGAGCAGTACTTC. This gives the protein CASSRGTIYYEQYF. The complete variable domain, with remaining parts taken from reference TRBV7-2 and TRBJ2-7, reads GAGVSQSPSNKVTEKGKDVELRCDPISGHTALYWYRQSLGQGLEFLIYFQGNSAPDKSGLPSDRFSAERTGGSVSTLTIQRTQQEDSAVYLCASSRGTIYYEQYFGPGTRLTVT.

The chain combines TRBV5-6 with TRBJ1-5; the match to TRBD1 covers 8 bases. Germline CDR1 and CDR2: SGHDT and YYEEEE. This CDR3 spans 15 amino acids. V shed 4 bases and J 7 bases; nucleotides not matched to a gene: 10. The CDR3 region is CASSLGQGAGQPQHF. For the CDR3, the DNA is TGTGCCAGCAGCCTTGGCCAGGGGGCTGGGCAGCCCCAGCATTTT.

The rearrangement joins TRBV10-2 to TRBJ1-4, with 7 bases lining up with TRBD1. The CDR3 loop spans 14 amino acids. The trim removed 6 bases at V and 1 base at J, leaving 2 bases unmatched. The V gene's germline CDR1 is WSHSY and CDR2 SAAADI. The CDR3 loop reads CASRDRETNEKLFF. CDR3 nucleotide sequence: TGCGCCAGCAGAGACAGGGAAACTAATGAAAAACTGTTTTTT.

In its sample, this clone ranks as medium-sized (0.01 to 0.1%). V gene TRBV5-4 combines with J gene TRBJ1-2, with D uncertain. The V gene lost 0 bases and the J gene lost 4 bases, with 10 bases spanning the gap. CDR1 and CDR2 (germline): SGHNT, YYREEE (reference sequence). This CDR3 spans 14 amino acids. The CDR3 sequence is CASSLDGGIYGYTF. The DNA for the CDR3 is TGTGCCAGCAGCTTGGATGGCGGGATCTATGGCTACACCTTC.

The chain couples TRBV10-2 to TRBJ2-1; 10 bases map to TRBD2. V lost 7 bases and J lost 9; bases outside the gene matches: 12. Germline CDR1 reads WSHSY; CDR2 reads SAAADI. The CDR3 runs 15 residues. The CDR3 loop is CASTSPRLAGVEQFF. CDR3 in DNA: TGCGCCAGCACTTCGCCTCGGCTAGCGGGAGTTGAGCAGTTCTTC.

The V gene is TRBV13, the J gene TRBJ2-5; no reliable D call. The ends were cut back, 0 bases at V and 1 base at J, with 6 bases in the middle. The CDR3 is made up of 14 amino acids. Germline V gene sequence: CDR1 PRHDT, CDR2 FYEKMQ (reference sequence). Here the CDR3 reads CASSLGQTQETQYF. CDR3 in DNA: TGTGCCAGCAGCTTAGGACAGACCCAAGAGACCCAGTACTTC.

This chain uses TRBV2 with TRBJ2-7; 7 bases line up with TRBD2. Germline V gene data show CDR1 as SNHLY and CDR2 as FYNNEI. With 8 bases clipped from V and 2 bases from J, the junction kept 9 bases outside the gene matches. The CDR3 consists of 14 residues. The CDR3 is CASDPTSEAYEQYF. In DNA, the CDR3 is TGTGCCAGCGACCCAACTAGCGAGGCCTACGAGCAGTACTTC.

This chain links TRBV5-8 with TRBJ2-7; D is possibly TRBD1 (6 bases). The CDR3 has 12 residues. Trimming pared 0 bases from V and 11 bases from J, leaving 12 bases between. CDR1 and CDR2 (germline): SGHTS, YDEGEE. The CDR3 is CASSLGTGWEYF. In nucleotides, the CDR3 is TGTGCCAGCAGCTTGGGAACAGGGTGGGAGTACTTC.

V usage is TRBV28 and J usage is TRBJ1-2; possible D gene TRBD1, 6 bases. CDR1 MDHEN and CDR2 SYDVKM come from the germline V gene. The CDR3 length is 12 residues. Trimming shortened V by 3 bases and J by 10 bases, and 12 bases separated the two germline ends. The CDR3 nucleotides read TGTGCCAGCAGTTTGTGGCAGGGGCACTACACCTTC. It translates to CASSLWQGHYTF.

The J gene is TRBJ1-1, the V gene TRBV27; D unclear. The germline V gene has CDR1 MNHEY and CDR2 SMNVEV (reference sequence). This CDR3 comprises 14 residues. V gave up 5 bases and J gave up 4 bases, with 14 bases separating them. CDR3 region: CASSLLTSSTEAFF. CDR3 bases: TGTGCCAGCAGTCTCTTAACATCGAGCACTGAAGCTTTCTTT.

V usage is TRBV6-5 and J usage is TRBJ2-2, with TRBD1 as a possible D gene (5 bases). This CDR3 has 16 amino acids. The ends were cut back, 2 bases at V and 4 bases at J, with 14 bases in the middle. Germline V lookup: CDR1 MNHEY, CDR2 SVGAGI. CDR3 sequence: CASSYDPGLGTGELFF. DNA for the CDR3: TGTGCCAGCAGTTACGATCCAGGGCTGGGCACCGGGGAGCTGTTTTTT.

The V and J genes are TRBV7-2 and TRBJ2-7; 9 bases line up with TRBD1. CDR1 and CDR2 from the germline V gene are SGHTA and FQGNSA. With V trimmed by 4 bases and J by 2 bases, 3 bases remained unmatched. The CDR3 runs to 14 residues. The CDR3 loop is CASSSGTGTYEQYF. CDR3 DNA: TGTGCCAGCAGCTCCGGGACAGGGACCTACGAGCAGTACTTC.

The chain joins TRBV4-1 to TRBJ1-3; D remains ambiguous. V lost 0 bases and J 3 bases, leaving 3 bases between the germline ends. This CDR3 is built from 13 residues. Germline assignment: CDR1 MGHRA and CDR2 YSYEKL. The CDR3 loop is CASSQEDGNTIYF. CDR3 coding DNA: TGCGCCAGCAGCCAAGAGGATGGAAACACCATATATTTT.

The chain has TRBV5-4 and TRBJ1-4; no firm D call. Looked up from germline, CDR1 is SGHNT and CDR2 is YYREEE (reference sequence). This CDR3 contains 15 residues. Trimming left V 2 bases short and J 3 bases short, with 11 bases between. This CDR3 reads CASSLNGRPNEKLFF. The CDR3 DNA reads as TGTGCCAGCAGCTTAAACGGGAGACCTAATGAAAAACTGTTTTTT.

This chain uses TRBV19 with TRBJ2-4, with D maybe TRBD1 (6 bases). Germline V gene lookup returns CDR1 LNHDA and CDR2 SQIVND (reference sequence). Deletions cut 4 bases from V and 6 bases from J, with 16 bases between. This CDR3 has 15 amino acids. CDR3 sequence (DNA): TGTGCCAGTAGTACCGGGGACACCCTGGCAAACATTCAGTACTTC. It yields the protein CASSTGDTLANIQYF. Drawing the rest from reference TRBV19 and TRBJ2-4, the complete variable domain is DGGITQSPKYLFRKEGQNVTLSCEQNLNHDAMYWYRQDPGQGLRLIYYSQIVNDFQKGDIAEGYSVSREKKESFPLTVTSAQKNPTAFYLCASSTGDTLANIQYFGAGTRLSVL.

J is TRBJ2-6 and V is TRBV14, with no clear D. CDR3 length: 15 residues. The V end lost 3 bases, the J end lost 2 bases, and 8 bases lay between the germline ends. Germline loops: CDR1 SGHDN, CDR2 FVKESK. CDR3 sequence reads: CASSQETAGANVLTF. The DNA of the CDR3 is TGTGCCAGCAGCCAGGAGACGGCTGGGGCCAACGTCCTGACTTTC.

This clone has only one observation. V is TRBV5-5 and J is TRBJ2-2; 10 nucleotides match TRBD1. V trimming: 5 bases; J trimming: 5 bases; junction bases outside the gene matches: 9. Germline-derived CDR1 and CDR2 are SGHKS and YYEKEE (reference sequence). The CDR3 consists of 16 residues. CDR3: CASRHRQGALTGELFF. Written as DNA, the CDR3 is TGTGCCAGCAGGCACCGACAGGGGGCGTTGACCGGGGAGCTGTTTTTT.